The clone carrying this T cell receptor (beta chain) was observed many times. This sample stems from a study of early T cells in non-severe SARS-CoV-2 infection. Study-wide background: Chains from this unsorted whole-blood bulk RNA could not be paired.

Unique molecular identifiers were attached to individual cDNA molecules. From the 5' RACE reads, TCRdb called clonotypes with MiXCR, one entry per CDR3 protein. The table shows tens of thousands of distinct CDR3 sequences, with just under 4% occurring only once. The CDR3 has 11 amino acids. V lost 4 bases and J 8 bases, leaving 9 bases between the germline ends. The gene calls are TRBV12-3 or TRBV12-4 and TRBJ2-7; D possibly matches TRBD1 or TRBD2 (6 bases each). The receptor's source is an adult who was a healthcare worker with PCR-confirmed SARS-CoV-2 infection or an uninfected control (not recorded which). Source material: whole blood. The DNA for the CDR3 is TGTGCCAGCAGTTCGGGGGCAAAGCAGTACGTC. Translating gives CASSSGAKQYV.